This TCR beta chain was sequenced for a study of blood T cell repertoires in COVID-19. TCRdb keeps only in-frame clones here, not all; method: immunoSEQ multiplex PCR. Of a few hundred thousand clones in the sample, less than 90% were seen once. The study assigned cohorts using participant-reported clinical history. This clone showed up just a few times. This TCR came from a woman aged 50 to 65 who had recovered from COVID-19. The sequenced sample was PBMCs or T cells enriched from blood (not recorded which).

The CDR3 nucleotides are TGTGCCAGCAGCCCAACCAGCAATGAGCAGTTCTTC. This encodes CASSPTSNEQFF. The chain is built from TRBV9 and TRBJ2-1, with D unclear. Trimming removed 4 bases at V and 6 bases at J, with 8 bases between. Germline-derived CDR1 and CDR2 are SGDLS and YYNGEE. The CDR3 loop spans 12 amino acids. Drawing the rest from reference TRBV9 and TRBJ2-1, the complete variable domain is DSGVTQTPKHLITATGQRVTLRCSPRSGDLSVYWYQQSLDQGLQFLIQYYNGEERAKGNILERFSAQQFPDLHSELNLSSLELGDSALYFCASSPTSNEQFFGPGTRLTVL.